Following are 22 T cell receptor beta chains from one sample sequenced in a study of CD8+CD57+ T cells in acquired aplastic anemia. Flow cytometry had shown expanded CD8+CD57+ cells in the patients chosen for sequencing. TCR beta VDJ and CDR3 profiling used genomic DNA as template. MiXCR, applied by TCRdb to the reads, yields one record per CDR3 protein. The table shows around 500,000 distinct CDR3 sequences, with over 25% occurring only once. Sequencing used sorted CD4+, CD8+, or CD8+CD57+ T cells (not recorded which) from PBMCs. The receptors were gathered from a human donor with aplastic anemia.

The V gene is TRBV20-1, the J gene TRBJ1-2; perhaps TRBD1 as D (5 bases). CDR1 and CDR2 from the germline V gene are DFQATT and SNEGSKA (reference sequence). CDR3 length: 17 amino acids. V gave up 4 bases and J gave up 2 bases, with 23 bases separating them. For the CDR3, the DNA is TGCAGTGCTAAAAACGCTGGGGGGGGGAGTCTAAACTATGGCTACACCTTC. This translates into CSAKNAGGGSLNYGYTF.

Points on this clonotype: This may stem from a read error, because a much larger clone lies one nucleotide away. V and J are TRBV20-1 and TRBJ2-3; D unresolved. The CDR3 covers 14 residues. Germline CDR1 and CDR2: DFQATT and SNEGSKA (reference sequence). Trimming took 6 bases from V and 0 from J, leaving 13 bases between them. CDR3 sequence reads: CSARIPASTDTQYF. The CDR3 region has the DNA TGCAGTGCAAGGATCCCTGCTAGCACAGATACGCAGTATTTT.

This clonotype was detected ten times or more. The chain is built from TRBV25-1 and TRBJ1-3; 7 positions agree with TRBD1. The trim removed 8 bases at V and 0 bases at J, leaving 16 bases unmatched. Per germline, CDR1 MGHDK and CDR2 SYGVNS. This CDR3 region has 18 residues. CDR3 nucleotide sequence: TGTGCCAGCGGCCGGGACAGAAAGTTTTTAAACTCTGGAAACACCATATATTTT. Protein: CASGRDRKFLNSGNTIYF.

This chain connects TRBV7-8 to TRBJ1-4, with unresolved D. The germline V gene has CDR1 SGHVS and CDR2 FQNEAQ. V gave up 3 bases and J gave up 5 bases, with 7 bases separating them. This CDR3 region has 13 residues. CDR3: CASSFDRNEKLFF. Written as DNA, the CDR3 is TGTGCCAGCAGCTTCGATAGAAATGAAAAACTGTTTTTT.

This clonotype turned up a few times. The CDR3: CASSQEVGRVNTEAFF. Here the CDR3 DNA reads TGCGCCAGCAGCCAAGAAGTTGGGAGAGTGAACACTGAAGCTTTCTTT. The chain has TRBV4-1 and TRBJ1-1; D unresolved. The CDR3 is made up of 16 amino acids. V was shortened by 0 bases and J by 0 bases, with 11 bases between the two germline ends. The germline gives CDR1 MGHRA, CDR2 YSYEKL.

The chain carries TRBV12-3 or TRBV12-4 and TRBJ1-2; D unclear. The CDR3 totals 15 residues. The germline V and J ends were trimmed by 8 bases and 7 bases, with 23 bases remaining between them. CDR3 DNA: TGTGCCAGCCAAACTACGTTCGGGAGCAGACTTGGCTACACCTTC. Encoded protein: CASQTTFGSRLGYTF.

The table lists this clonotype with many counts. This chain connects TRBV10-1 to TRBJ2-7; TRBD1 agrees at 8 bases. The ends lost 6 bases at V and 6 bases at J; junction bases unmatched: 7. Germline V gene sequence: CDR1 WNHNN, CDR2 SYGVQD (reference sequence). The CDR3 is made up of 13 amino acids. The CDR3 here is CASRGAGGTEQYF. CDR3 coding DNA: TGCGCCAGCAGGGGGGCAGGGGGCACCGAGCAGTACTTC.

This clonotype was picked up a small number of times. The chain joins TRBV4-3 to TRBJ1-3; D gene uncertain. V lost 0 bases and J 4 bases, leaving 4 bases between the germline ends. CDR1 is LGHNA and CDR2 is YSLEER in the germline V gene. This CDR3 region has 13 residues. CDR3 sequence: CASSQEEGNTIYF. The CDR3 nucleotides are TGCGCCAGCAGCCAAGAAGAGGGAAACACCATATATTTT.

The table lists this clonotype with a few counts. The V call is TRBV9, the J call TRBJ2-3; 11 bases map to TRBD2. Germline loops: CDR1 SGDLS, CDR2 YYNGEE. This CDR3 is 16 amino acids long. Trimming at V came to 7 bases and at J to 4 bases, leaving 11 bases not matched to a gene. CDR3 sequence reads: CASPLDLAGGPDTQYF. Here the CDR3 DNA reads TGTGCCAGCCCTCTGGATCTAGCGGGAGGCCCAGATACGCAGTATTTT.

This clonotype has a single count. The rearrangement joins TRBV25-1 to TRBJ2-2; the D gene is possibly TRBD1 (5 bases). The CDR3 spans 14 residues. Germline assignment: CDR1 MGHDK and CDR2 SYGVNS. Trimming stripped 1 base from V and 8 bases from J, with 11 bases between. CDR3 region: CASSEFQGSGELFF. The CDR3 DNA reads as TGTGCCAGCAGTGAATTCCAGGGTTCGGGGGAGCTGTTTTTT. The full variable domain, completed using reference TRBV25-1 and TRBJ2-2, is EADIYQTPRYLVIGTGKKITLECSQTMGHDKMYWYQQDPGMELHLIHYSYGVNSTEKGDLSSESTVSRIRTEHFPLTLESARPSHTSQYLCASSEFQGSGELFFGEGSRLTVL.

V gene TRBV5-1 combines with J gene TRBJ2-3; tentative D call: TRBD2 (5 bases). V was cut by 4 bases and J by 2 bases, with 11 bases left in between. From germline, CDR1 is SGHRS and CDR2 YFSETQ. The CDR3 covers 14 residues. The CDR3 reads CASSPGSDTDTQYF. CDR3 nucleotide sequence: TGCGCCAGCAGCCCGGGGAGTGACACAGATACGCAGTATTTT.

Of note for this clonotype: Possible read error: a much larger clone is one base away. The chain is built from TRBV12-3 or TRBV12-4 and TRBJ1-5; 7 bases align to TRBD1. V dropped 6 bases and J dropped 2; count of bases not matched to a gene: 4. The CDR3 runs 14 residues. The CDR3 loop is CASRQGSGNQPQHF. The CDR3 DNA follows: TGTGCCAGCAGACAGGGGTCGGGCAATCAGCCCCAGCATTTT.

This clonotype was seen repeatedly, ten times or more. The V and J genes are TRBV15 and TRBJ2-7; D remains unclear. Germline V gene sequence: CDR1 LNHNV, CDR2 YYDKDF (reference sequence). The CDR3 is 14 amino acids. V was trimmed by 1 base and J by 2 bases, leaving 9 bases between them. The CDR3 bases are TGTGCCACCAGCAGAGGGGCAGGCGCCTACGAGCAGTACTTC. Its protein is CATSRGAGAYEQYF. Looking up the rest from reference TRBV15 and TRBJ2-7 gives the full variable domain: DAMVIQNPRYQVTQFGKPVTLSCSQTLNHNVMYWYQQKSSQAPKLLFHYYDKDFNNEADTPDNFQSRRPNTSFCFLDIRSPGLGDTAMYLCATSRGAGAYEQYFGPGTRLTVT.

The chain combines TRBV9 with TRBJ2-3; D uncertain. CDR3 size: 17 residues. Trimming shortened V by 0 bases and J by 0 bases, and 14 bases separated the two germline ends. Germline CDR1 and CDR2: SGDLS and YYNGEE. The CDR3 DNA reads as TGTGCCAGCAGCGTAGCTAACCCGGTCCCAAGCACAGATACGCAGTATTTT. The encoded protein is CASSVANPVPSTDTQYF.

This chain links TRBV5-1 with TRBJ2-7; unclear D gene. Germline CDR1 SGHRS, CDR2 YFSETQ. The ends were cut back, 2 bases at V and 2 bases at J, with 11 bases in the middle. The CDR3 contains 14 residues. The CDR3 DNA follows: TGCGCCAGCAGCTTTGACCCAGGCCCCTACGAGCAGTACTTC. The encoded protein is CASSFDPGPYEQYF.

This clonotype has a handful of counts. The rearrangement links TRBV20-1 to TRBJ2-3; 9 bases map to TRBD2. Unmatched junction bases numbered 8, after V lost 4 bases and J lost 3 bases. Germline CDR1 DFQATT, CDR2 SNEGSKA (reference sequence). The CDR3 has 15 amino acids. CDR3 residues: CSAIWRGGLTDTQYF. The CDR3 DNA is TGCAGTGCTATTTGGCGGGGGGGCCTTACAGATACGCAGTATTTT.

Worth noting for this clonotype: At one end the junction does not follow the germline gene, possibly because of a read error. The chain's CDR3 is CGVGQGDEKLFF. CDR3 in DNA: TGCGGCGTTGGACAGGGTGATGAAAAACTGTTTTTT. The rearrangement uses TRBV29-1 and TRBJ1-4; 8 positions match TRBD1. CDR1 is SQVTM and CDR2 is ANQGSEA in the germline V gene. The CDR3 spans 12 residues.

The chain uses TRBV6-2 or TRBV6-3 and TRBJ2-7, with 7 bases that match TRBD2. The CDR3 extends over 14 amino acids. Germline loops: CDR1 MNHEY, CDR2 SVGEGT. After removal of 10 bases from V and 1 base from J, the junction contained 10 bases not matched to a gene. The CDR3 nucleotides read TGTGCCATCAGGCAAAGGGACTATTCCTACGAGCAGTACTTC. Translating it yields CAIRQRDYSYEQYF.

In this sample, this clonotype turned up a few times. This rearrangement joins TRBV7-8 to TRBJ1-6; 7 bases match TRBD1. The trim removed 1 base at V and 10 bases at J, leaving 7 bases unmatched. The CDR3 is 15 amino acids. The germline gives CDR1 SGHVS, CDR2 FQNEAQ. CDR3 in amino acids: CASSLGDRTGSPLHF. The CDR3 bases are TGTGCCAGCAGCTTAGGGGACAGAACGGGGTCACCCCTCCACTTT.

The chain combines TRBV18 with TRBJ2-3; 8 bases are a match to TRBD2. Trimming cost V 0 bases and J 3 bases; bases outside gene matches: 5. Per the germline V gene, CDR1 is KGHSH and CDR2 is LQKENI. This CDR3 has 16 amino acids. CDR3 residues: CASSPPVAGGTDTQYF. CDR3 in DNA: TGTGCCAGCTCACCACCGGTGGCGGGAGGAACAGATACGCAGTATTTT. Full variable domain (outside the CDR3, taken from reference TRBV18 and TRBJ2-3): NAGVMQNPRHLVRRRGQEARLRCSPMKGHSHVYWYRQLPEEGLKFMVYLQKENIIDESGMPKERFSAEFPKEGPSILRIQQVVRGDSAAYFCASSPPVAGGTDTQYFGPGTRLTVL.

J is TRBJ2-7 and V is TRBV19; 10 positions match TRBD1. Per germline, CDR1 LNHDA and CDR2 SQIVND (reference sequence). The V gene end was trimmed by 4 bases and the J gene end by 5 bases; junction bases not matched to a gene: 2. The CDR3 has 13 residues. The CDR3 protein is CASSRDRGDEQYF. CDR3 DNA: TGTGCCAGTAGTAGGGACAGGGGTGACGAGCAGTACTTC.

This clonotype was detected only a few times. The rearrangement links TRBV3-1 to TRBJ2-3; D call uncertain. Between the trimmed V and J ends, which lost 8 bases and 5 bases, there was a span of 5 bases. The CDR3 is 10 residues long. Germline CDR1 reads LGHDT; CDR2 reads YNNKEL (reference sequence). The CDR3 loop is CASGVDTQYF. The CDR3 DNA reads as TGTGCCAGCGGGGTAGATACGCAGTATTTT.